This TCR beta chain was recorded in a study of cytomegalovirus exposure and HLA in healthy donors. 13 Jbeta primers and 60 Vbeta primers were used for the PCR. Some clones are missing from TCRdb's copy, which holds only in-frame ones; the method was immunoSEQ multiplex PCR. The sample holds some 240,000 clones, 80% to 95% seen once. Trimming pared 2 bases from V and 0 bases from J, leaving 7 bases between. CDR1 is KGHSH and CDR2 is LQKENI in the germline V gene. The CDR3 has 14 amino acids. The sample comprised PBMCs. The clonotype comes from a girl under 10 years old in good health and CMV-seronegative. The chain carries TRBV18 and TRBJ1-1; no firm D call. The CDR3 is CASSPGQLNTEAFF. The CDR3 nucleotides are TGTGCCAGCTCACCAGGGCAATTGAACACTGAAGCTTTCTTT.